A single sample gave rise to the 30 T cell receptor beta chains below, sequenced in a study of cytomegalovirus exposure and HLA in healthy donors. Primers for the PCR totalled 60 Vbeta and 13 Jbeta. The method was immunoSEQ multiplex PCR; TCRdb's version includes in-frame clones alone and lacks a portion of them. This table holds 90,000 to 120,000 clones, about 79% found once. The sequenced sample consisted of PBMCs. The source is a man over 45 in good health and CMV-seropositive.

The chain employs TRBV27 and TRBJ2-4; D is perhaps TRBD2 (6 bases). CDR1 MNHEY and CDR2 SMNVEV come from the germline V gene (reference sequence). The V gene lost 5 bases and the J gene lost 1 base, with 12 bases spanning the gap. This CDR3 has 15 residues. The CDR3 loop reads CASSRTSTAKNIQYF. The CDR3 region has the DNA TGTGCCAGCAGTAGAACTAGCACTGCCAAAAACATTCAGTACTTC.

DNA of the CDR3: TGCGCCAGCAGTGAGTCGAAGGCGGTCGGGGAGCTGTTTTTT. Its translation: CASSESKAVGELFF. This rearrangement joins TRBV10-1 to TRBJ2-2; D is unresolved. From germline, CDR1 is WNHNN and CDR2 SYGVQD (reference sequence). CDR3 length: 14 residues. Trimming pared 0 bases from V and 7 bases from J, leaving 9 bases between.

This chain's CDR3 is CASSLVLAGGRGINEQFF. The CDR3 DNA is TGTGCCAGCAGCTTGGTTTTAGCGGGAGGGCGGGGGATCAATGAGCAGTTCTTC. The chain carries TRBV5-5 and TRBJ2-1; 11 nucleotides agree with TRBD2. The V segment lost 0 bases and the J segment 6 bases; nucleotides outside the gene matches: 11. Germline CDR1 reads SGHKS; CDR2 reads YYEKEE (reference sequence). The CDR3 has 18 amino acids.

This clone was seen once. The chain is built from TRBV4-1 and TRBJ1-5, with D maybe TRBD1 (5 bases). Germline V gene data show CDR1 as MGHRA and CDR2 as YSYEKL. The length of the CDR3 is 17 residues. V lost 4 bases to trimming and J lost 11 bases, with 27 bases between them. The CDR3 DNA is TGCGCCAGCAGCCCGCTCATCGAAAGACAGTCTTTAACATCCCAGCATTTT. Encoded protein: CASSPLIERQSLTSQHF.

The rearrangement joins TRBV9 to TRBJ2-3, with 9 bases that match TRBD2. J gave up 6 bases and V 0 bases, and 8 bases lay outside the gene matches. CDR1 and CDR2 from the germline V gene are SGDLS and YYNGEE. This CDR3 has 16 amino acids. CDR3 sequence reads: CASSVGNSGGRDTQYF. In nucleotides, the CDR3 is TGTGCCAGCAGCGTAGGCAACAGCGGGGGGCGGGATACGCAGTATTTT.

V and J are TRBV18 and TRBJ1-3, with 9 bases fitting TRBD1. Germline loops: CDR1 KGHSH, CDR2 LQKENI. With 4 bases clipped from V and 3 bases from J, the junction kept 7 bases outside the gene matches. The CDR3 runs to 16 residues. The chain's CDR3 is CASSQPGQGFGNTIYF. DNA of the CDR3: TGTGCCAGCTCACAGCCGGGACAGGGTTTTGGAAACACCATATATTTT.

In the case of this clone: An end of the junction differs from the germline gene, which may be a read error. The V and J genes are TRBV5-1 and TRBJ2-5, with D tentatively TRBD1 (5 bases). The CDR3 length is 14 residues. Germline CDR1 reads SGHRS; CDR2 reads YFSETQ. CDR3 protein: CASSLVGDGETQYF. The CDR3 DNA sequence: TGCGCCAGCAGTTTGGTAGGGGATGGGGAGACCCAGTACTTC.

This rearrangement joins TRBV5-1 to TRBJ1-5; maybe TRBD1 (5 bases). The CDR3 has 16 residues. V lost 0 bases and J 0 bases, leaving 10 bases between the germline ends. Germline V CDR1 and CDR2: SGHRS, YFSETQ. CDR3 sequence: CASSLGVGDSNQPQHF. The CDR3 DNA is TGCGCCAGCAGCTTGGGGGTAGGGGATAGCAATCAGCCCCAGCATTTT.

V usage is TRBV27 and J usage is TRBJ1-5; TRBD1 agrees at 7 bases. The CDR3 totals 15 residues. V was pared by 1 base and J by 9 bases, with 9 bases of the junction left unmatched. The germline V gene has CDR1 MNHEY and CDR2 SMNVEV (reference sequence). CDR3 sequence (DNA): TGTGCCAGCAGTTTATACCCCAGGGGGGTCGCGCCCCAGCATTTT. Its translation: CASSLYPRGVAPQHF.

The V call is TRBV5-1, the J call TRBJ1-5; no reliable D call. V lost 0 bases to trimming and J lost 0 bases, with 10 bases between them. The CDR3 contains 16 residues. Germline V gene data show CDR1 as SGHRS and CDR2 as YFSETQ. CDR3 bases: TGCGCCAGCAGCTTGGAACCCACAAGTAGCAATCAGCCCCAGCATTTT. Amino acids: CASSLEPTSSNQPQHF. Using reference TRBV5-1 and TRBJ1-5 for the parts outside the CDR3, the full variable domain is KAGVTQTPRYLIKTRGQQVTLSCSPISGHRSVSWYQQTPGQGLQFLFEYFSETQRNKGNFPGRFSGRQFSNSRSEMNVSTLELGDSALYLCASSLEPTSSNQPQHFGDGTRLSIL.

The J gene is TRBJ2-3, the V gene TRBV9, with D possibly being TRBD1 (5 bases). Trimming cost V 0 bases and J 8 bases, with 10 bases left between them. Germline loops: CDR1 SGDLS, CDR2 YYNGEE. This CDR3 has 13 residues. Here the CDR3 reads CASSVGQGGTQYF. CDR3 nucleotides: TGTGCCAGCAGCGTAGGCCAGGGCGGTACGCAGTATTTT.

The CDR3 here is CASSPPGQGREQYF. CDR3 sequence (DNA): TGTGCCAGCAGCCCCCCCGGACAGGGGCGCGAGCAGTACTTC. The chain links TRBV7-2 to TRBJ2-7, with 9 bases identical to TRBD1. The germline V gene encodes CDR1 SGHTA and CDR2 FQGNSA. This CDR3 is built from 14 residues. V lost 5 bases, J lost 6 bases, and 8 bases stayed unmatched.

CDR3 protein: CASRTQPGNYGYTF. The CDR3 nucleotides read TGTGCCAGCAGGACCCAGCCAGGGAACTATGGCTACACCTTC. This chain uses TRBV27 with TRBJ1-2; D is possibly TRBD1 (5 bases). Germline loops: CDR1 MNHEY, CDR2 SMNVEV (reference sequence). The CDR3 is 14 amino acids. V shed 6 bases and J shed 2 bases, with 13 bases lying between them.

J is TRBJ2-3 and V is TRBV5-1; D remains ambiguous. Between the trimmed V and J ends, which lost 6 bases and 10 bases, there was a span of 18 bases. Per germline, CDR1 SGHRS and CDR2 YFSETQ. This CDR3 contains 13 residues. The CDR3: CASNLEPNLAQYF. The CDR3 nucleotides read TGCGCCAGCAACCTCGAACCTAATTTGGCGCAGTATTTT.

The chain is built from TRBV6-1 and TRBJ1-4; D gene ambiguous. The germline gives CDR1 MNHNS, CDR2 SASEGT. The CDR3 runs 13 residues. V shed 4 bases and J shed 5 bases, with 8 bases lying between them. CDR3 in DNA: TGTGCCAGCAGTGTAGTTCCAAATGAAAAACTGTTTTTT. Its protein is CASSVVPNEKLFF.

For the CDR3, the DNA is TGTGCCAGCGCTAAGTTTTGGGGCAGTTTCCGAGAGCAGTTCTTC. This codes for CASAKFWGSFREQFF. V gene TRBV7-2 combines with J gene TRBJ2-1; perhaps TRBD1 as D (5 bases). Germline CDR1 and CDR2: SGHTA and FQGNSA. Trimming took 8 bases from V and 10 from J, leaving 24 bases between them. The CDR3 has 15 residues.

The chain employs TRBV7-6 and TRBJ2-2, with D possibly TRBD1 on 5 matching bases. This CDR3 spans 12 amino acids. The V gene's germline CDR1 is SGHVS and CDR2 FNYEAQ. Trimming took off 10 bases at V and 7 bases at J, with 13 bases between the two ends. The CDR3: CAITRDSGELFF. DNA of the CDR3: TGTGCCATCACCAGGGATAGCGGGGAGCTGTTTTTT.

The V call is TRBV29-1, the J call TRBJ2-7, with 9 bases lining up with TRBD1. The CDR3 spans 13 residues. Germline CDR1 and CDR2: SQVTM and ANQGSEA. Trimming took 4 bases from V and 2 from J; bases not matched to a gene: 3. CDR3 protein: CSVGGTGTYEQYF. The DNA for the CDR3 is TGCAGCGTTGGAGGGACAGGGACCTACGAGCAGTACTTC.

This clone occurred a few times. V is TRBV7-9 and J is TRBJ1-1; D is possibly TRBD1 (5 bases). Looked up from germline, CDR1 is SEHNR and CDR2 is FQNEAQ (reference sequence). The CDR3 extends over 14 amino acids. V was clipped by 1 base and J by 5 bases, with 11 bases between them. CDR3 bases: TGTGCCAGCAGCTTAGTCGGGGGTGGGACTGAAGCTTTCTTT. Translating it yields CASSLVGGGTEAFF. Combining the CDR3 with reference TRBV7-9 and TRBJ1-1 gives the whole variable domain DTGVSQNPRHKITKRGQNVTFRCDPISEHNRLYWYRQTLGQGPEFLTYFQNEAQLEKSRLLSDRFSAERPKGSFSTLEIQRTEQGDSAMYLCASSLVGGGTEAFFGQGTRLTVV.

The chain links TRBV19 to TRBJ1-6; D not resolved. Per germline, CDR1 LNHDA and CDR2 SQIVND (reference sequence). This CDR3 has 14 amino acids. Trimming took 0 bases from V and 7 from J, leaving 7 bases between them. The CDR3 spells CASSIERVNSPLHF. The CDR3 coding sequence is TGTGCCAGTAGTATAGAACGGGTAAATTCACCCCTCCACTTT.

This chain joins TRBV19 and TRBJ2-1; D perhaps matches TRBD1 (5 bases). CDR1 and CDR2 (germline): LNHDA, SQIVND (reference sequence). The CDR3 is made up of 15 amino acids. Trimming left V 3 bases short and J 0 bases short, with 9 bases between. The CDR3 spells CASSITGSSYNEQFF. The CDR3 bases are TGTGCCAGTAGTATTACAGGCAGCTCCTACAATGAGCAGTTCTTC.

The gene calls are TRBV5-4 and TRBJ2-5, with a weak D call TRBD1 (6 bases). The CDR3 covers 15 residues. Per germline, CDR1 SGHNT and CDR2 YYREEE (reference sequence). Deletions cut 4 bases from V and 5 bases from J, with 18 bases between. As DNA, the CDR3 is TGTGCCAGCAGCGCCGGCAGGGGCCCATGGGAGACCCAGTACTTC. Translation: CASSAGRGPWETQYF.

The CDR3 sequence: CASSPSGAYNEQFF. The CDR3 DNA reads TGTGCCAGCTCACCCTCAGGGGCCTACAATGAGCAGTTCTTC. The chain couples TRBV18 to TRBJ2-1; tentative D call: TRBD1 (6 bases). The CDR3 sequence is 14 residues long. CDR1 is KGHSH and CDR2 is LQKENI in the germline V gene. The V gene lost 3 bases and the J gene lost 2 bases, with 8 bases spanning the gap. Together with reference TRBV18 and TRBJ2-1, the CDR3 gives the full variable domain: NAGVMQNPRHLVRRRGQEARLRCSPMKGHSHVYWYRQLPEEGLKFMVYLQKENIIDESGMPKERFSAEFPKEGPSILRIQQVVRGDSAAYFCASSPSGAYNEQFFGPGTRLTVL.

The chain is built from TRBV5-1 and TRBJ1-2, with TRBD1 as a possible D gene (6 bases). CDR3 size: 14 residues. The V gene lost 0 bases and the J gene lost 3 bases, with 9 bases spanning the gap. Looked up from germline, CDR1 is SGHRS and CDR2 is YFSETQ. The CDR3 here is CASSLGGQHYGYTF. CDR3 DNA: TGCGCCAGCAGCTTGGGGGGGCAGCACTATGGCTACACCTTC.

The V call is TRBV9, the J call TRBJ2-3; 7 positions agree with TRBD1. This CDR3 has 15 residues. J was trimmed by 3 bases and V by 2 bases; bases with no gene match: 6. Germline-derived CDR1 and CDR2 are SGDLS and YYNGEE. In DNA, the CDR3 is TGTGCCAGCAGCGTTGCAGGACAGGAAACAGATACGCAGTATTTT. This codes for CASSVAGQETDTQYF.

The chain joins TRBV6-1 to TRBJ2-5; 9 nucleotides align to TRBD1. Germline V gene sequence: CDR1 MNHNS, CDR2 SASEGT. The CDR3 totals 14 residues. The J segment lost 5 bases and the V segment lost 4 bases, leaving 5 bases of the junction unmatched. The CDR3 bases are TGTGCCAGCAGTGGGACAGGGGCCGGGGAGACCCAGTACTTC. It codes for CASSGTGAGETQYF.

V and J are TRBV4-2 and TRBJ1-2; D is possibly TRBD1 (6 bases). The CDR3 spans 16 residues. From germline, CDR1 is LGHNA and CDR2 YNFKEQ. The ends were cut back, 0 bases at V and 7 bases at J, with 18 bases in the middle. Here the CDR3 DNA reads TGTGCCAGCAGCCAAGATCGAATTTTAGTCAGGGGTGGCTACACCTTC. This sequence encodes CASSQDRILVRGGYTF.

J is TRBJ2-7 and V is TRBV4-1; D gene unclear. V gave up 4 bases and J gave up 0 bases, with 10 bases separating them. The germline V gene encodes CDR1 MGHRA and CDR2 YSYEKL. The CDR3 runs to 14 residues. As DNA, the CDR3 is TGCGCCAGCAGCCCGCGCGTAACCTCCTACGAGCAGTACTTC. This codes for CASSPRVTSYEQYF.

The chain combines TRBV18 with TRBJ1-3, with D perhaps matching TRBD1 (5 bases). This CDR3 comprises 17 residues. Trimming cost V 2 bases and J 2 bases, with 16 bases left between them. Germline V gene data show CDR1 as KGHSH and CDR2 as LQKENI. The CDR3 DNA reads TGTGCCAGCTCACCATCCCAGCGGGGGATCACTGGAAACACCATATATTTT. Protein product: CASSPSQRGITGNTIYF.

In DNA form, the CDR3 reads TGTGCCAGCAGTGATGTTGGCATGAACACTGAAGCTTTCTTT. Protein sequence: CASSDVGMNTEAFF. V usage is TRBV6-1 and J usage is TRBJ1-1, with D unclear. Germline V gene sequence: CDR1 MNHNS, CDR2 SASEGT. The V and J ends lost 3 bases and 0 bases respectively, with 8 bases between them. CDR3 length: 14 residues.